This T cell receptor beta chain was sequenced in a study of cytomegalovirus exposure and HLA in healthy donors. This CDR3 is 15 amino acids long. The germline V gene has CDR1 LNHDA and CDR2 SQIVND (reference sequence). J was trimmed by 7 bases and V by 6 bases; bases with no gene match: 11. Overall study results and limits: Within a later analysis, the majority of CMV-associated TCR beta chains appeared HLA-restricted. In an earlier analysis, in some 540 donors, most V segments appeared productive either ~87% or ~30% of the time. Across all donors, roughly uniform sequencing depth was an assumption of the presence/absence analyses.

This clone appeared once. Its specificity is unknown. PCR used 60 Vbeta primers and 13 Jbeta primers. The data were produced by immunoSEQ multiplex PCR, yet TCRdb's version contains in-frame clones alone and is incomplete. The repertoire holds fewer than 200,000 clones, around 79% seen once, with roughly 0.64% in the top ten. V is TRBV19 and J is TRBJ2-7; TRBD2 matches 11 bases. The source is a woman between 35 and 50 years old in good health and CMV-seronegative. The specimen sequenced was PBMCs. The CDR3 nucleotides are TGTGCCAGTAGCCCGACTAGCGGGGACCTGTGGGAGCAGTACTTC. Translating it yields CASSPTSGDLWEQYF.